A single sample gave rise to the 32 T cell receptor beta chains below, sequenced in a study of vaccination and CD4 T cells after COVID-19. Treatment here: approximately nine-day PBMC culture with coronavirus spike peptide pools or control peptides (ViraFEST assay). Prior to the COVID-19 pandemic (2011-2018), the unexposed donor's CD4+ T cells were collected. The antigens of these receptors remain unknown. With the Oncomine TCR Beta short-read assay, DNA from cultured CD4+ T cells was sequenced. MiXCR was run by TCRdb on the PCR reads, yielding one entry per CDR3 protein. The repertoire includes about 8,000 distinct CDR3 sequences, more than 35% of them detected once, and roughly 13% sits in the top ten. Material: CD4+ T cells from blood, cultured in vitro. All receptors derive from a human donor in good health.

A note on this clonotype: Mismatch with germline at one junction end may stem from a read error. The chain is built from TRBV2 and TRBJ1-2; 8 nucleotides agree with TRBD1. In germline, CDR1 is SNHLY, CDR2 FYNNEI. The CDR3 runs 14 residues. CDR3 bases: TGTGCCAGCAGTCTTCAGGGGGCTGACTATGACTACACCTTC. It yields the protein CASSLQGADYDYTF.

This clonotype was seen a few times. V and J are TRBV6-1 and TRBJ1-5, with 7 bases lining up with TRBD1. Trimming at V came to 7 bases and at J to 4 bases, leaving 7 bases not matched to a gene. CDR3 length: 14 amino acids. Germline values: CDR1 MNHNS, CDR2 SASEGT. The CDR3: CASIETGENQPQHF. CDR3 coding DNA: TGTGCCAGCATAGAAACAGGGGAAAATCAGCCCCAGCATTTT.

V and J are TRBV25-1 and TRBJ1-3; D uncertain. CDR1 is MGHDK and CDR2 is SYGVNS in the germline V gene. This CDR3 has 15 amino acids. V lost 7 bases and J 0 bases, leaving 13 bases between the germline ends. CDR3 region: CASTNYGNSGNTIYF. The CDR3 region has the DNA TGTGCCAGCACTAACTATGGAAACTCTGGAAACACCATATATTTT. The variable domain in full, with the rest retrieved from reference TRBV25-1 and TRBJ1-3, is EADIYQTPRYLVIGTGKKITLECSQTMGHDKMYWYQQDPGMELHLIHYSYGVNSTEKGDLSSESTVSRIRTEHFPLTLESARPSHTSQYLCASTNYGNSGNTIYFGEGSWLTVV.

The chain is built from TRBV11-2 and TRBJ2-5, with 10 positions matching TRBD2. V was pared by 1 base and J by 6 bases, with 8 bases of the junction left unmatched. The CDR3 spans 16 residues. Per germline, CDR1 SGHAT and CDR2 FQNNGV. The CDR3 sequence: CASSLGGAGGVKTQYF. CDR3 DNA: TGTGCCAGCAGCTTAGGAGGAGCGGGGGGGGTAAAGACCCAGTACTTC.

This clonotype was picked up a small number of times. The CDR3 spells CASSEQEAAKAFF. The CDR3 DNA sequence: TGTGCCAGCAGTGAACAGGAAGCAGCCAAAGCTTTCTTT. The chain employs TRBV2 and TRBJ1-1; D ambiguous. This CDR3 has 13 residues. The V end was cut by 2 bases, the J end by 9 bases, with 13 bases between. Germline-derived CDR1 and CDR2 are SNHLY and FYNNEI.

This clonotype was seen only a few times. This sequence joins TRBV6-1 and TRBJ1-2, with 10 bases lining up with TRBD1. CDR3 length equals 13 residues. The V and J ends lost 8 bases and 3 bases, in that order; junction bases with no gene match: 3. Looked up from germline, CDR1 is MNHNS and CDR2 is SASEGT. Here the CDR3 reads CASRDRGDYGYTF. The CDR3 DNA reads TGTGCCAGCCGGGACAGGGGCGACTATGGCTACACCTTC.

V gene TRBV7-9 combines with J gene TRBJ2-1; 7 nucleotides match TRBD2. The length of the CDR3 is 14 residues. Per the germline V gene, CDR1 is SEHNR and CDR2 is FQNEAQ (reference sequence). Trimming took 7 bases from V and 10 from J; bases not matched to a gene: 13. The CDR3 loop is CASTLGGTNWEQFF. The CDR3 nucleotides read TGTGCCAGCACATTAGGAGGGACTAACTGGGAGCAGTTCTTC.

In this sample, this clonotype turned up a few times. The V gene is TRBV27, the J gene TRBJ1-2, with 8 bases fitting TRBD1. CDR1 is MNHEY, CDR2 SMNVEV, per germline (reference sequence). With 6 bases clipped from V and 8 bases from J, the junction kept 5 bases outside the gene matches. CDR3 size: 12 residues. The CDR3 loop is CASRAGQGGYTF. Written as DNA, the CDR3 is TGTGCCAGCAGGGCCGGACAGGGCGGCTACACCTTC.

V is TRBV2 and J is TRBJ1-6, with a weak D call TRBD1 (6 bases). The CDR3 contains 13 residues. Between the trimmed V and J ends, which lost 6 bases and 7 bases, there was a span of 10 bases. CDR1 is SNHLY and CDR2 is FYNNEI in the germline V gene. Here the CDR3 reads CASRGTTNSPLHF. CDR3 DNA: TGTGCCAGCAGGGGGACAACAAATTCACCCCTCCACTTT.

This clonotype was seen a handful of times. The V gene is TRBV10-1, the J gene TRBJ1-2, with D uncertain. The CDR3 extends over 13 amino acids. From germline, CDR1 is WNHNN and CDR2 SYGVQD (reference sequence). V was clipped by 4 bases and J by 10 bases, with 16 bases between them. The CDR3 spells CASSASSNTDYTF. CDR3 bases: TGCGCCAGCAGTGCGAGCTCAAATACGGACTACACCTTC.

Points on this clonotype: With a much larger clone just one base away, this may be a read error. The V call is TRBV5-1, the J call TRBJ1-2; possibly TRBD1 for D (5 bases). This CDR3 has 14 amino acids. The germline gives CDR1 SGHRS, CDR2 YFSETQ. CDR3 nucleotide sequence: TGCGCCAGCAGCTTGCTCACACAGGACTATGGCTGCACCTTC. It yields the protein CASSLLTQDYGCTF.

In this sample, this clonotype is large. The V call is TRBV30, the J call TRBJ1-1; D call uncertain. V lost 2 bases and J 0 bases, leaving 4 bases between the germline ends. Germline V gene data show CDR1 as GTSNPN and CDR2 as SVGIG (reference sequence). The CDR3 is 12 residues long. This CDR3 reads CAWSPVNTEAFF. DNA of the CDR3: TGTGCCTGGAGTCCAGTGAACACTGAAGCTTTCTTT.

V is TRBV24-1 and J is TRBJ1-3; no definite D call. The CDR3 is made up of 16 amino acids. Trimming stripped 9 bases from V and 5 bases from J, with 22 bases between. The germline CDR1 and CDR2 sequences are KGHDR and SFDVKD. Here the CDR3 DNA reads TGTGCCACCCAACAAGGCCGGGGAACCCTGCGAAACACCATATATTTT. Protein: CATQQGRGTLRNTIYF.

CDR3 sequence: CASSRRPGKGGTDTQYF. The CDR3 DNA sequence: TGTGCCAGCAGTCGCCGACCAGGGAAGGGGGGCACAGATACGCAGTATTTT. The chain is built from TRBV5-8 and TRBJ2-3; maybe TRBD1 (6 bases). V dropped 5 bases and J dropped 1 base, with 20 bases sitting between them. The germline gives CDR1 SGHTS, CDR2 YDEGEE. The CDR3 is made up of 17 amino acids.

This chain joins TRBV7-9 and TRBJ2-4; tentatively, D is TRBD2 (5 bases). V lost 0 bases, J lost 9 bases, and 12 bases lay in between. The germline V gene has CDR1 SEHNR and CDR2 FQNEAQ (reference sequence). The CDR3 covers 14 residues. The CDR3, as DNA: TGTGCCAGCAGCTTAGCCGAGGGTGTGGGCATTCAGTACTTC. It specifies CASSLAEGVGIQYF.

This clonotype was counted between two and nine times. The chain is built from TRBV3-1 and TRBJ2-1; the D gene is possibly TRBD1 (6 bases). The germline V gene has CDR1 LGHDT and CDR2 YNNKEL (reference sequence). Trimming removed 2 bases at V and 15 bases at J, with 17 bases between. The length of the CDR3 is 13 residues. CDR3 amino acids: CASSQYRGSSSFF. The CDR3 bases are TGTGCCAGCAGCCAATATAGGGGGTCATCTTCGTTCTTC.

This sequence joins TRBV29-1 and TRBJ2-5; D tentatively reads TRBD1 or TRBD2 (5 bases each). The ends were cut back, 6 bases at V and 1 base at J, with 18 bases in the middle. The germline V gene encodes CDR1 SQVTM and CDR2 ANQGSEA. The CDR3 is 15 residues long. The CDR3 loop reads CSVDPERGGQETQYF. The CDR3 nucleotides read TGCAGCGTGGACCCGGAGAGGGGTGGCCAAGAGACCCAGTACTTC.

This chain connects TRBV27 to TRBJ2-7, with TRBD1 identical over 7 bases. V lost 6 bases to trimming and J lost 2 bases; unmatched junction nucleotides: 10. The CDR3 has 15 residues. Germline V lookup: CDR1 MNHEY, CDR2 SMNVEV (reference sequence). The CDR3 region is CASRLTPGQPYEQYF. As DNA, the CDR3 is TGTGCCAGCAGACTCACACCGGGACAGCCCTACGAGCAGTACTTC.

This clonotype was detected a few times. J is TRBJ2-5 and V is TRBV7-2; 13 bases are a match to TRBD2. This CDR3 has 15 amino acids. Trimming at V came to 5 bases and at J to 5 bases, leaving 5 bases not matched to a gene. The germline CDR1 and CDR2 sequences are SGHTA and FQGNSA. CDR3 amino acids: CASSLGLAGSETQYF. CDR3 sequence (DNA): TGTGCCAGCAGCCTGGGACTAGCGGGGAGCGAGACCCAGTACTTC.

On this clonotype: Being one base from a much bigger clone, this may be a read error. V is TRBV7-8 and J is TRBJ2-3; 8 bases map to TRBD1. The CDR3 is 14 residues long. Per the germline V gene, CDR1 is SGHVS and CDR2 is FQNEAQ. CDR3 sequence: CASIQGAGTDMQYF. CDR3 bases: TGTGCCAGCATCCAGGGGGCCGGCACAGATATGCAGTATTTT.

The chain combines TRBV19 with TRBJ1-1, with D possibly being TRBD1 (6 bases). Trimming took off 1 base at V and 0 bases at J, with 9 bases between the two ends. CDR3 length: 15 amino acids. The germline CDR1 and CDR2 sequences are LNHDA and SQIVND (reference sequence). The CDR3 reads CASSIGGHMNTEAFF. The CDR3 DNA sequence: TGTGCCAGTAGTATAGGGGGACATATGAACACTGAAGCTTTCTTT.

In its sample, this clonotype was seen a few times. The chain is built from TRBV19 and TRBJ2-7, with 7 positions matching TRBD1. CDR3 length equals 14 residues. The V segment lost 2 bases and the J segment 0 bases; nucleotides outside the gene matches: 1. Germline CDR1 and CDR2: LNHDA and SQIVND (reference sequence). The CDR3: CASSIWDSSYEQYF. Written as DNA, the CDR3 is TGTGCCAGTAGTATATGGGACAGCTCCTACGAGCAGTACTTC.

The chain couples TRBV5-1 to TRBJ1-2; no clear D. Trimming removed 5 bases at V and 7 bases at J, with 21 bases between. Germline loops: CDR1 SGHRS, CDR2 YFSETQ. The CDR3 has 15 residues. CDR3 residues: CASRNYSIPHGGYTF. The DNA of the CDR3 is TGCGCCAGCAGGAACTACTCCATCCCACACGGTGGCTACACCTTC.

The V and J genes are TRBV6-5 and TRBJ2-6, with 9 positions matching TRBD1. V was pared by 4 bases and J by 0 bases, with 4 bases of the junction left unmatched. The CDR3 has 17 residues. CDR1 is MNHEY, CDR2 SVGAGI, per germline. CDR3 coding DNA: TGTGCCAGCAGTTGGACAGGGGCCCGCTCTGGGGCCAACGTCCTGACTTTC. Amino acid sequence: CASSWTGARSGANVLTF.

V usage is TRBV7-6 and J usage is TRBJ1-2; the D gene is possibly TRBD1 (5 bases). This CDR3 spans 13 amino acids. Germline CDR1 SGHVS, CDR2 FNYEAQ. Trimming took off 5 bases at V and 6 bases at J, with 13 bases between the two ends. DNA of the CDR3: TGTGCCAGCAGCCATGCGGCAGGGAATGGCTACACCTTC. Translating it yields CASSHAAGNGYTF.

V gene TRBV20-1 combines with J gene TRBJ2-3, with D tentatively TRBD1 (5 bases). There are 15 residues in the CDR3. With 8 bases removed from V and 1 base from J, the gap between germline ends came to 19 bases. Germline V gene data show CDR1 as DFQATT and CDR2 as SNEGSKA (reference sequence). The CDR3 sequence: CSTRASTGGTDTQYF. In DNA form, the CDR3 reads TGCAGTACCCGAGCGTCCACAGGAGGCACAGATACGCAGTATTTT.

The rearrangement joins TRBV7-9 to TRBJ2-3; D perhaps matches TRBD1 (6 bases). This CDR3 comprises 16 residues. Germline values: CDR1 SEHNR, CDR2 FQNEAQ (reference sequence). V was cut by 5 bases and J by 0 bases, with 15 bases left in between. CDR3 nucleotides: TGTGCCAGCAGCCCACAGTGGGACACCAGCACAGATACGCAGTATTTT. Translated: CASSPQWDTSTDTQYF.

This clonotype was observed a handful of times. This chain joins TRBV19 and TRBJ2-3; D is ambiguous. Germline lookup yields CDR1 LNHDA and CDR2 SQIVND (reference sequence). V was trimmed by 7 bases and J by 3 bases, leaving 17 bases between them. CDR3 size: 15 residues. This CDR3 is CASTHVGGPTDTQYF. DNA of the CDR3: TGTGCCAGTACTCACGTAGGCGGACCGACAGATACGCAGTATTTT.

In its sample, this clonotype was seen a few times. DNA of the CDR3: TGTGCCAGCAGCCCCCCAGGGGCTAATTCACCCCTCCACTTT. Protein product: CASSPPGANSPLHF. The genes are TRBV7-9 and TRBJ1-6; TRBD1 might be the D (6 bases). V lost 5 bases and J lost 6, with 11 bases in between. Germline V gives CDR1 SEHNR, CDR2 FQNEAQ (reference sequence). The CDR3 has 14 amino acids.

The rearrangement uses TRBV18 and TRBJ2-1; the D gene is possibly TRBD2 (5 bases). The V end was cut by 3 bases, the J end by 12 bases, with 12 bases between. CDR3 length equals 12 residues. Germline V gives CDR1 KGHSH, CDR2 LQKENI. This CDR3 is CASSPSLEGQFF. CDR3 bases: TGTGCCAGCTCACCGTCCCTCGAGGGGCAGTTCTTC.

This clonotype was observed once. The chain links TRBV10-2 to TRBJ2-7; possibly TRBD2 for D (5 bases). The germline V gene has CDR1 WSHSY and CDR2 SAAADI. The length of the CDR3 is 12 residues. V lost 10 bases and J lost 2, with 12 bases in between. This CDR3 reads CATLDPPYEQYF. Here the CDR3 DNA reads TGCGCCACACTAGATCCGCCCTACGAGCAGTACTTC.

This clonotype was picked up a small number of times. V gene TRBV7-2 combines with J gene TRBJ1-2; D uncertain. The CDR3 is 13 residues long. The V and J ends lost 3 bases and 0 bases respectively, with 5 bases between them. Germline lookup yields CDR1 SGHTA and CDR2 FQGNSA. CDR3 sequence reads: CASSFDSNYGYTF. CDR3 in DNA: TGTGCCAGCAGCTTCGACTCTAACTATGGCTACACCTTC.